The next 15 T cell receptor beta chains were all read from a single sample in a study of identical twins. In TCRdb, the 5' RACE reads were re-called with MiXCR into one record per CDR3 protein. Seen here are some 96,000 distinct CDR3 sequences, 5.9% observed once, and the top ten hold about 12%. Sample: memory T cells sorted from blood. These receptors came from a woman aged 45-65 years in good health.

There are many counts of this clonotype. The chain couples TRBV29-1 to TRBJ2-1, with D unclear. The CDR3 has 11 residues. The V gene's germline CDR1 is SQVTM and CDR2 ANQGSEA. Trimming pared 0 bases from V and 8 bases from J, leaving 5 bases between. CDR3 residues: CSVEDADEQFF. The CDR3 nucleotides read TGCAGCGTTGAAGATGCGGATGAGCAGTTCTTC.

This clonotype occurred a few times. This chain links TRBV12-3 or TRBV12-4 with TRBJ2-7; 14 bases are a match to TRBD2. The length of the CDR3 is 23 residues. The V segment lost 6 bases and the J segment 0 bases; nucleotides outside the gene matches: 25. Written as DNA, the CDR3 is TGTGCCAGCAGCCAAAGGATCGGTCGGATGGGACTAGCGGGAGAGGCGAGCTCCTACGAGCAGTACGTC. This sequence encodes CASSQRIGRMGLAGEASSYEQYV.

This clonotype was detected many times. The chain links TRBV3-1 to TRBJ2-1; D is unresolved. V gave up 1 base and J gave up 9 bases, with 13 bases separating them. The germline CDR1 and CDR2 sequences are LGHDT and YNNKEL (reference sequence). This CDR3 spans 14 amino acids. The CDR3 loop reads CASSQGQWGGEQFF. The CDR3 bases are TGTGCCAGCAGCCAAGGGCAATGGGGTGGTGAGCAGTTCTTC.

This clonotype was recorded many times. This rearrangement joins TRBV3-1 to TRBJ2-3; no definite D call. CDR1 and CDR2 (germline): LGHDT, YNNKEL (reference sequence). There are 14 residues in the CDR3. V lost 7 bases and J 2 bases, leaving 13 bases between the germline ends. Here the CDR3 DNA reads TGTGCCAGCAACGGACCGTACCTCACAGATACGCAGTATTTT. Residues: CASNGPYLTDTQYF.

This clonotype was seen ten or more times. V and J are TRBV12-3 or TRBV12-4 and TRBJ1-5; D perhaps matches TRBD1 (6 bases). This CDR3 is 14 amino acids long. Trimming stripped 5 bases from V and 1 base from J, with 9 bases between. The CDR3 bases are TGTGCCAGCAGTCGGACAGCCAGCAATCAGCCCCAGCATTTT. It yields the protein CASSRTASNQPQHF.

This clonotype occurred many times. The J gene is TRBJ2-7, the V gene TRBV11-2; possibly TRBD1 or TRBD2 for D (5 bases each). The CDR3 length is 14 residues. V gave up 3 bases and J gave up 1 base, with 10 bases separating them. Germline V gene lookup returns CDR1 SGHAT and CDR2 FQNNGV. The CDR3 loop reads CASSFGDLSYEQYF. The CDR3 DNA reads TGTGCCAGCAGCTTCGGGGACCTTTCCTACGAGCAGTACTTC.

This clonotype was counted only a few times. This sequence joins TRBV19 and TRBJ2-7, with a weak D call TRBD2 (5 bases). V gave up 3 bases and J gave up 6 bases, with 9 bases separating them. Germline-derived CDR1 and CDR2 are LNHDA and SQIVND (reference sequence). The CDR3 runs 12 residues. DNA of the CDR3: TGTGCCAGTAGTATTCGGGGTAGCGAGCAGTACTTC. Amino acids: CASSIRGSEQYF.

This clonotype was observed a few times. V and J are TRBV14 and TRBJ2-2; 7 bases line up with TRBD1. Trimming cost V 4 bases and J 0 bases; bases outside gene matches: 11. The CDR3 totals 18 residues. Germline loops: CDR1 SGHDN, CDR2 FVKESK. The CDR3 is CASSPYRGQSANTGELFF. The CDR3 DNA reads TGTGCCAGCAGCCCTTACAGGGGCCAATCTGCGAACACCGGGGAGCTGTTTTTT.

This clonotype was seen many times. This chain links TRBV4-2 with TRBJ2-7; 11 nucleotides align to TRBD1. The CDR3 loop spans 14 amino acids. Germline V gene sequence: CDR1 LGHNA, CDR2 YNFKEQ. The J segment lost 8 bases and the V segment lost 4 bases, leaving 7 bases of the junction unmatched. CDR3 bases: TGTGCCAGCAGCCTCGGGACAGGGGGTCATAAGCAGTACTTC. This codes for CASSLGTGGHKQYF.

This clonotype was found many times. The V gene is TRBV12-3 or TRBV12-4, the J gene TRBJ1-4, with D possibly being TRBD1 (5 bases). The CDR3 sequence is 14 residues long. V was trimmed by 1 base and J by 3 bases, leaving 6 bases between them. The CDR3 DNA follows: TGTGCCAGCAGTTTAGGACAGCCTAATGAAAAACTGTTTTTT. Protein product: CASSLGQPNEKLFF.

The chain carries TRBV20-1 and TRBJ2-7; D possibly matches TRBD1 or TRBD2 (5 bases each). Germline V gives CDR1 DFQATT, CDR2 SNEGSKA (reference sequence). V shed 6 bases and J shed 2 bases, with 17 bases lying between them. The CDR3 consists of 14 residues. CDR3 coding DNA: TGCAGTGCCCTCGAAGGGGCGGGCGCCTACGAGCAGTACTTC. Its protein is CSALEGAGAYEQYF.

This clonotype was observed at least ten times. The chain combines TRBV6-1 with TRBJ2-2; D not certain. The V gene lost 5 bases and the J gene lost 2 bases, with 9 bases spanning the gap. CDR1 is MNHNS, CDR2 SASEGT, per germline. CDR3 length: 14 amino acids. The CDR3 bases are TGTGCCAGCAGTCTTCAAATAAACACCGGGGAGCTGTTTTTT. This encodes CASSLQINTGELFF.

This clonotype has a count of ten or more. V and J are TRBV18 and TRBJ2-1; tentatively, D is TRBD1 (6 bases). The germline V gene has CDR1 KGHSH and CDR2 LQKENI. The CDR3 extends over 13 amino acids. V was shortened by 3 bases and J by 9 bases, with 12 bases between the two germline ends. CDR3 in amino acids: CASSPTPQGEQFF. In DNA, the CDR3 is TGTGCCAGCTCACCGACTCCACAGGGTGAGCAGTTCTTC.

This sequence joins TRBV24-1 and TRBJ2-3; 8 nucleotides agree with TRBD2. From germline, CDR1 is KGHDR and CDR2 SFDVKD. CDR3 length: 16 residues. V was clipped by 2 bases and J by 2 bases; unmatched bases: 5. CDR3 sequence: CATSDSAGGYTDTQYF. CDR3 in DNA: TGTGCCACCAGTGATTCCGCGGGAGGCTACACAGATACGCAGTATTTT.

This clonotype was seen at least ten times. V usage is TRBV6-6 and J usage is TRBJ1-2; D is unclear. The germline gives CDR1 MNHNY, CDR2 SVGAGI (reference sequence). CDR3 length: 13 amino acids. With 6 bases removed from V and 8 bases from J, the gap between germline ends came to 16 bases. The CDR3 coding sequence is TGTGCCAGCAGCTTCGCTCCTTCGGGGGGCTACACCTTC. It codes for CASSFAPSGGYTF.